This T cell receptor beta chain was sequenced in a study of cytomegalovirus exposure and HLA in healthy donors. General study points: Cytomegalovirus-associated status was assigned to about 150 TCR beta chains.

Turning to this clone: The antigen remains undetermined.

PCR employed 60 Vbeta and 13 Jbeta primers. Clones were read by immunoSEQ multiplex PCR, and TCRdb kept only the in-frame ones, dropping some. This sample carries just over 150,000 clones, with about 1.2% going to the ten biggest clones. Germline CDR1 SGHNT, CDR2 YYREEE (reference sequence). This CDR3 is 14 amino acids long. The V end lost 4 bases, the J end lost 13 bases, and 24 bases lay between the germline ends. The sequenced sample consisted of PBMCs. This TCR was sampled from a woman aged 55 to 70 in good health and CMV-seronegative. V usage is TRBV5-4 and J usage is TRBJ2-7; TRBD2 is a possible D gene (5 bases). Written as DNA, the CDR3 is TGTGCCAGCAGCCCGGAGAGGGTACCCTCGAGGGAATACTTC. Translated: CASSPERVPSREYF.